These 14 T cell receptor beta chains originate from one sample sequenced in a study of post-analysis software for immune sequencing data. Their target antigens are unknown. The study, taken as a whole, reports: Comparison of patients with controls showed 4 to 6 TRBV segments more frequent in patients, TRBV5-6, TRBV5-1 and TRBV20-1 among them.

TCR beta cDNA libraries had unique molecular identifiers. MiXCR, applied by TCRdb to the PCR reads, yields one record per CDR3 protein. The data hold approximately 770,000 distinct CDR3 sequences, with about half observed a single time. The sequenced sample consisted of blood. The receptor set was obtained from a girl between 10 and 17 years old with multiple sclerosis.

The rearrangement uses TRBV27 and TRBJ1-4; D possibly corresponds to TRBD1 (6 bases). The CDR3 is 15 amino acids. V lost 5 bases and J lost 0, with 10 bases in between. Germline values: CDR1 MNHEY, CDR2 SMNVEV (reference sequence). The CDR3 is CASSKDRATNEKLFF. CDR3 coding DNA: TGTGCCAGCAGTAAGGACAGAGCAACTAATGAAAAACTGTTTTTT.

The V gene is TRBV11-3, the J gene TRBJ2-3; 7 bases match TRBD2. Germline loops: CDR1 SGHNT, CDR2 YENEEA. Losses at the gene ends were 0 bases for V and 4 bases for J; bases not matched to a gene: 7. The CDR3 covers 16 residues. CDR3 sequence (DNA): TGTGCCAGCAGCTTAGAAGGCGGGAGCGGGGCAGATACGCAGTATTTT. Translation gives CASSLEGGSGADTQYF. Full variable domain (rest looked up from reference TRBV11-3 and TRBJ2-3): EAGVVQSPRYKIIEKKQPVAFWCNPISGHNTLYWYLQNLGQGPELLIRYENEEAVDDSQLPKDRFSAERLKGVDSTLKIQPAELGDSAVYLCASSLEGGSGADTQYFGPGTRLTVL.

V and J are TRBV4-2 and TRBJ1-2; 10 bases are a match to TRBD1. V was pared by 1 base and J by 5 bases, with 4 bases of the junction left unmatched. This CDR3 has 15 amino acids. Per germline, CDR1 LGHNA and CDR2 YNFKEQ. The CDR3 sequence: CASSQVGTGDYGYTF. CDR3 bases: TGTGCCAGCAGCCAAGTGGGGACAGGGGATTATGGCTACACCTTC.

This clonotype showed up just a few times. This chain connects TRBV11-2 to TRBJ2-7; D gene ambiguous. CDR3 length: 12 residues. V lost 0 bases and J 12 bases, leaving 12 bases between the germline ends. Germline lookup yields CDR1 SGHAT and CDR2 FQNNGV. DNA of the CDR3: TGTGCCAGCAGCTTAGATGCAACCCCGGGGTACTTC. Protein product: CASSLDATPGYF. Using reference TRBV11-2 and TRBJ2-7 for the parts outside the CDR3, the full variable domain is EAGVAQSPRYKIIEKRQSVAFWCNPISGHATLYWYQQILGQGPKLLIQFQNNGVVDDSQLPKDRFSAERLKGVDSTLKIQPAKLEDSAVYLCASSLDATPGYFGPGTRLTVT.

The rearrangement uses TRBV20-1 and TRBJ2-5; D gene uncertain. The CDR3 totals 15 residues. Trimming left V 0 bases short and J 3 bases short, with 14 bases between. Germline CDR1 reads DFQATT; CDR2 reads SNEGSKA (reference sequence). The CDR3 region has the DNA TGCAGTGCTAGAGATCGGGTTGACGTAAAAGAGACCCAGTACTTC. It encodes CSARDRVDVKETQYF.

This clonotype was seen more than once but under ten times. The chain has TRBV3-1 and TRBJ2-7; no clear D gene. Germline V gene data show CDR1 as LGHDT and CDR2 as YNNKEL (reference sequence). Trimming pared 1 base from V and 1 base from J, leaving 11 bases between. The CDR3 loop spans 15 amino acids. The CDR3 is CASSQGGGTSYEQYF. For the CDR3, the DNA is TGTGCCAGCAGCCAAGGAGGCGGTACATCCTACGAGCAGTACTTC.

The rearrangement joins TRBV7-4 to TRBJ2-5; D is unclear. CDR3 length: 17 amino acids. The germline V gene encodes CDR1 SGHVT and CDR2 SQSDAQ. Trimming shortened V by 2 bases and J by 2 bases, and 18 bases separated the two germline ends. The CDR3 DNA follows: TGTGCCAGCAGCTTAAAGGTTTCGGTGTATAAGCAAGAGACCCAGTACTTC. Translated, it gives CASSLKVSVYKQETQYF. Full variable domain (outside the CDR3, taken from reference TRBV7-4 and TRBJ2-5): GAGVSQSPRYKVAKRGRDVALRCDSISGHVTLYWYRQTLGQGSEVLTYSQSDAQRDKSGRPSGRFSAERPERSVSTLKIQRTEQGDSAVYLCASSLKVSVYKQETQYFGPGTRLLVL.

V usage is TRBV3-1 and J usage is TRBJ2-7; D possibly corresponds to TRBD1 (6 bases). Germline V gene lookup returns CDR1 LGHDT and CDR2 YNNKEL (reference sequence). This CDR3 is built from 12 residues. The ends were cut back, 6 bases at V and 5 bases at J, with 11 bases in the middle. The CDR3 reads CASRTQGHEQYF. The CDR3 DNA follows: TGTGCCAGCAGAACACAGGGACACGAGCAGTACTTC.

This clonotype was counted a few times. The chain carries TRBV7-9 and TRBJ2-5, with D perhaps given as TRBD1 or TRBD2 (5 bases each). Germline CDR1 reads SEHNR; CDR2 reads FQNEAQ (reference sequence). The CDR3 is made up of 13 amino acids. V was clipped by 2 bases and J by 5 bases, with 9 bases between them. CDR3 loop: CASSLNEGETQYF. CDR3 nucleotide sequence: TGTGCCAGCAGCTTAAATGAGGGGGAGACCCAGTACTTC.

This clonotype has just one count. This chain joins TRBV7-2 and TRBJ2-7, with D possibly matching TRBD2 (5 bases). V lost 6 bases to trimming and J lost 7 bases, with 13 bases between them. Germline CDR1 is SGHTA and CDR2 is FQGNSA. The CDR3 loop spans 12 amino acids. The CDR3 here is CASSLLDPEQYF. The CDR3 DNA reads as TGTGCCAGCAGTCTACTAGATCCTGAGCAGTACTTC. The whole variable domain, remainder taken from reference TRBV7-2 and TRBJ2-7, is GAGVSQSPSNKVTEKGKDVELRCDPISGHTALYWYRQSLGQGLEFLIYFQGNSAPDKSGLPSDRFSAERTGGSVSTLTIQRTQQEDSAVYLCASSLLDPEQYFGPGTRLTVT.

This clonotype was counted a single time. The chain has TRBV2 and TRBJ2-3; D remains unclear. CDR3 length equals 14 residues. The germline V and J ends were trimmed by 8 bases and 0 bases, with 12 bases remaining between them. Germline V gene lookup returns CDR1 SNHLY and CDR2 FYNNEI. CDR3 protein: CASATPQSTDTQYF. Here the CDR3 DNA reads TGTGCCAGCGCGACACCCCAAAGCACAGATACGCAGTATTTT. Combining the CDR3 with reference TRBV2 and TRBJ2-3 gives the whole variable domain EPEVTQTPSHQVTQMGQEVILRCVPISNHLYFYWYRQILGQKVEFLVSFYNNEISEKSEIFDDQFSVERPDGSNFTLKIRSTKLEDSAMYFCASATPQSTDTQYFGPGTRLTVL.

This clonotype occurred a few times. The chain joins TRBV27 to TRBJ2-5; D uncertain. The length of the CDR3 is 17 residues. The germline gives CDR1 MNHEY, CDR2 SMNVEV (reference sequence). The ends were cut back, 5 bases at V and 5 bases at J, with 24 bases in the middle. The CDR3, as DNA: TGTGCCAGCAGTCCCGCAACCCCGCTAGAATTTGCTGAGACCCAGTACTTC. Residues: CASSPATPLEFAETQYF.

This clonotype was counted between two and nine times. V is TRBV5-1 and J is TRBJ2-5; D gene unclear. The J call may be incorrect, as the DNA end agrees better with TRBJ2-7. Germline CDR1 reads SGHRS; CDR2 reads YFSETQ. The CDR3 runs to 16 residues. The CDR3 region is CASSPAAGSRGYEQYF. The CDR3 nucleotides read TGCGCCAGCAGCCCGGCTGCCGGATCTCGCGGATACGAGCAGTACTTC.

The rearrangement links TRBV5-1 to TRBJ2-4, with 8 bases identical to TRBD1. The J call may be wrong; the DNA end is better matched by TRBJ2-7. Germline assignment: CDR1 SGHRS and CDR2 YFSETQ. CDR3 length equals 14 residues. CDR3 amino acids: CASSRGQGVYEQYF. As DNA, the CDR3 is TGCGCCAGCAGCCGCGGACAGGGTGTCTACGAGCAGTACTTC.